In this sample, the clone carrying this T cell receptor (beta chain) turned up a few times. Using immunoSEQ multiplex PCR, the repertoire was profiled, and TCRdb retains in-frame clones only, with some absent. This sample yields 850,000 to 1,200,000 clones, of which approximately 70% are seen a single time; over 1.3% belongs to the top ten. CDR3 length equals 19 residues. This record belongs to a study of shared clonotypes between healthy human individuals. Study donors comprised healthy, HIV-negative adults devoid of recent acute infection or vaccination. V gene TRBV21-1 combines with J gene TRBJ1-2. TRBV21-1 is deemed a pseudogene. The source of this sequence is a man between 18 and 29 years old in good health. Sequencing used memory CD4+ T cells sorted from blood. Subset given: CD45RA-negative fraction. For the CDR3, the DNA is TGTGCCAGCAGCAAAAGAAGAGAGAGGAGGGGACAAAAAACATATGGCTACACCTTC. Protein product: CASSKRRERRGQKTYGYTF.